The rows below give T cell receptor beta chains drawn from one sample of a study of OX40 agonist ivuxolimab in advanced cancers. Data came from immunoSEQ multiplex PCR; TCRdb stores just in-frame clones and leaves some out. This sample carries 75,000 to 100,000 clones, around nine tenths of them seen once, and the ten largest clones take 0.81%. The sample in question was CD4+ or CD8+ T cells sorted from blood, obtained in a trial of the OX40 agonist ivuxolimab. The receptors were gathered from an adult with an advanced solid tumor such as melanoma, head and neck, liver or kidney cancer. Each CDR3 is given with its conserved first and last residue. A D gene is named only where the DNA matches it firmly. Clone size appears in some rows only: once, few, many, or a class for an expanded clone.

D,V,J,length,size,CDR3,DNA
.,TRBV27,TRBJ1-6,14,.,CASSFAQNNSPLHF,TGTGCCAGCAGTTTCGCCCAGAATAATTCACCCCTCCACTTT
.,TRBV10-3,TRBJ2-1,13,.,CAISRDSYNEQFF,TGTGCCATCAGTCGGGACTCCTACAATGAGCAGTTCTTC
.,TRBV29-1,TRBJ1-1,13,.,CSVLPRQRAEAFF,TGCAGCGTTCTACCGCGGCAGAGGGCTGAAGCTTTCTTT
.,TRBV30,TRBJ2-5,17,.,CAWSVRLLPGYQETQYF,TGTGCCTGGAGTGTACGTCTTCTCCCTGGGTACCAAGAGACCCAGTACTTC
TRBD2,TRBV15,TRBJ2-1,19,.,CATSRDRGRGRTYYNEQFF,TGTGCCACCAGCAGAGATCGCGGGAGGGGCCGGACATACTACAATGAGCAGTTCTTC
TRBD1,TRBV19,TRBJ2-2,17,once,CASTDQGQGAGTGELFF,TGTGCCAGTACCGACCAGGGACAGGGGGCTGGCACCGGGGAGCTGTTTTTT
.,TRBV7-2,TRBJ2-2,16,.,CASSLNLASNTGELFF,TGTGCCAGCAGCTTGAACTTAGCATCGAACACCGGGGAGCTGTTTTTT
TRBD1,TRBV5-1,TRBJ1-4,16,.,CASSLAGQATNEKLFF,TGCGCCAGCAGCTTGGCGGGACAGGCAACTAATGAAAAACTGTTTTTT
.,TRBV29-1,TRBJ1-4,14,few,CSVEGDGSNEKLFF,TGCAGCGTTGAGGGGGACGGGTCTAATGAAAAACTGTTTTTT
.,TRBV6-6,TRBJ2-1,14,.,CASRGRESYNEQFF,TGTGCCAGCAGGGGGCGGGAATCCTACAATGAGCAGTTCTTC
.,TRBV18,TRBJ1-1,15,.,CASSSTDSLNTEAFF,TGTGCCAGCTCATCGACGGACAGCTTGAACACTGAAGCTTTCTTT
.,TRBV5-1,TRBJ2-2,14,.,CASRGGGAPGELFF,TGCGCCAGCAGAGGAGGGGGCGCCCCCGGGGAGCTGTTTTTT
TRBD2,TRBV19,TRBJ2-5,15,.,CASSFRTSGQETQYF,TGTGCCAGTAGTTTCAGGACTAGCGGGCAAGAGACCCAGTACTTC
TRBD2,TRBV30,TRBJ2-2,16,.,CAWSAGLAGFTGELFF,TGTGCCTGGAGCGCGGGACTAGCGGGATTTACCGGGGAGCTGTTTTTT
.,TRBV11-3,TRBJ2-1,15,.,CASSLDSAGRNEQFF,TGTGCCAGCAGCTTAGATTCGGCAGGGCGCAATGAGCAGTTCTTC
.,TRBV30,TRBJ1-1,13,.,CAWSVHGSQGAFF,TGTGCCTGGAGTGTACATGGGAGTCAGGGAGCTTTCTTT
.,TRBV6-1,TRBJ2-2,15,.,CASSVGRSNTGELFF,TGTGCCAGCAGTGTGGGACGGTCGAACACCGGGGAGCTGTTTTTT
.,TRBV30,TRBJ1-6,13,.,CAWSVQLNSPLHF,TGTGCCTGGAGTGTACAGCTGAATTCACCCCTCCACTTT
.,TRBV29-1,TRBJ2-7,12,once,CSVFGPQKEQYF,TGCAGCGTGTTTGGACCCCAAAAAGAGCAGTACTTC
.,TRBV29-1,TRBJ1-1,13,.,CSVNGGMNTEAFF,TGCAGCGTTAACGGGGGTATGAACACTGAAGCTTTCTTT
.,TRBV21-1,TRBJ1-2,12,.,CASTFSRYGYTF,TGTGCCAGCACCTTCTCCAGATATGGCTACACCTTC
.,TRBV30,TRBJ1-5,15,.,CAWSPDTFSNQPQHF,TGTGCCTGGAGTCCAGACACCTTTAGCAATCAGCCCCAGCATTTT
.,TRBV9,TRBJ1-2,15,.,CASSVSHDSTYGYTF,TGTGCCAGCAGCGTATCACATGACAGCACCTATGGCTACACCTTC
TRBD2,TRBV7-2,TRBJ2-2,15,.,CASSLFSSGDGELFF,TGTGCCAGCAGCTTATTCTCTAGCGGGGACGGGGAGCTGTTTTTT
.,TRBV29-1,TRBJ2-3,14,.,CSVVGLEGTDTQYF,TGCAGCGTTGTGGGTCTAGAGGGCACAGATACGCAGTATTTT
.,TRBV6-5,TRBJ2-5,15,once,CASRRGGRRGETQYF,TGTGCCAGCAGAAGGGGGGGGCGCCGGGGGGAGACCCAGTACTTC
TRBD2,TRBV7-2,TRBJ2-7,15,once,CASSLEGLATYEQYF,TGTGCCAGCAGCTTAGAGGGACTAGCGACCTACGAGCAGTACTTC
TRBD1,TRBV5-1,TRBJ1-1,15,.,CASSSRQGTSTEAFF,TGCGCCAGCAGCTCAAGACAGGGGACTAGCACTGAAGCTTTCTTT
.,TRBV9,TRBJ2-3,14,once,CASSLGTSTDTQYF,TGTGCCAGCAGTTTGGGGACTAGCACAGATACGCAGTATTTT
.,TRBV19,TRBJ2-1,14,.,CASSGDGPYNEQFF,TGTGCCAGTAGTGGAGACGGTCCCTACAATGAGCAGTTCTTC
.,TRBV28,TRBJ1-1,14,.,CASRATPGNTEAFF,TGTGCCAGCAGGGCAACCCCTGGGAACACTGAAGCTTTCTTT
.,TRBV14,TRBJ2-5,16,.,CVSSQGDGGVQETQYF,TGTGTCAGCAGCCAAGGGGATGGCGGGGTCCAAGAGACCCAGTACTTC